The T cell receptor beta chain described here comes from a study of blood T cells in healthy people across ages. On the study more broadly: There was about one barcoded beta molecule captured by template switching per two T cells.

For every donor, a draw yielded roughly 9.3 milliliters of peripheral blood. Together with a sample-barcoded 5' primer, a J-beta primer mix was included in a second PCR lasting roughly 6 to 12 cycles. Using its own MiXCR run on the 5' RACE reads, TCRdb lists one record per CDR3 protein. Of roughly 1,500,000 distinct CDR3 sequences listed, 30% to 40% are singletons. Points from the study as a whole: Significant beta diversity loss was already apparent by age around 40, declining roughly linearly.

This CDR3 has 13 residues. V lost 4 bases to trimming and J lost 0 bases, with 10 bases between them. The germline gives CDR1 DFQATT, CDR2 SNEGSKA (reference sequence). This clonotype has a count of ten or more. Its specificity is unknown. The receptor comes from a woman in her twenties or thirties in good health. The rearrangement uses TRBV20-1 and TRBJ2-7; tentatively, D is TRBD1 (6 bases). Sequenced material: blood. Here the CDR3 DNA reads TGCAGTGCTACCGGGACAAACTCCTACGAGCAGTACTTC. It encodes CSATGTNSYEQYF.